Following are 3 T cell receptor beta chains from one sample sequenced in a study of blood T cell repertoires in COVID-19. Assay used: immunoSEQ multiplex PCR; TCRdb lists only in-frame clones, some missing. Of under 65,000 clones listed, 75% to 95% are singletons. What was sequenced was peripheral blood. The source of these receptors is a human donor in a cohort sampled during active COVID-19.

This chain's CDR3 is CSVLGTGGSDYGYTF. The CDR3 DNA follows: TGCAGCGTTTTGGGGACAGGGGGGTCGGACTATGGCTACACCTTC. The chain recombines TRBV29-1 with TRBJ1-2, with 11 nucleotides matching TRBD1. The V gene's germline CDR1 is SQVTM and CDR2 ANQGSEA. J was trimmed by 3 bases and V by 5 bases; bases with no gene match: 8. The CDR3 length is 15 residues.

This sequence joins TRBV18 and TRBJ2-7, with D possibly matching TRBD1 (5 bases). The V and J ends lost 1 base and 3 bases respectively, with 10 bases between them. The CDR3 has 14 residues. Per germline, CDR1 KGHSH and CDR2 LQKENI. The CDR3 sequence is CASSPQRGDYEQYF. Here the CDR3 DNA reads TGTGCCAGCTCACCACAAAGGGGTGACTACGAGCAGTACTTC.

V usage is TRBV9 and J usage is TRBJ2-3, with TRBD2 matching over 10 bases. CDR1 is SGDLS, CDR2 YYNGEE, per germline. The CDR3 runs 18 residues. The junction had 7 bases not matched to a gene; V was cut back by 0 bases and J by 0 bases. The CDR3 sequence is CASSVGPSGGLSTDTQYF. DNA of the CDR3: TGTGCCAGCAGCGTAGGTCCTAGCGGGGGCCTTAGCACAGATACGCAGTATTTT.